These 3 T cell receptor beta chains came from one sample sequenced in a study of T-cell reconstitution after alpha-beta-depleted transplantation in children. Unique molecular identifiers featured in how the TCRbeta library was prepared. TCRdb re-called the PCR reads with MiXCR, one entry per CDR3 protein. The sample has around 600,000 distinct CDR3 sequences; roughly a tenth are singletons. The source material was PBMCs from the stem cell graft donor, sampled from the stem cell graft. These TCRs come from a human donor who donated a stem cell graft to a child with acute myeloid leukemia.

This clonotype was observed many times. The V call is TRBV12-3 or TRBV12-4, the J call TRBJ2-7, with TRBD1 matching over 7 bases. This CDR3 contains 16 residues. The ends lost 2 bases at V and 4 bases at J; junction bases unmatched: 11. As DNA, the CDR3 is TGTGCCAGCAGTTTAAGATTTGGGGACAGTGGATACGAGCAGTACTTC. Translating it yields CASSLRFGDSGYEQYF.

In its sample, this clonotype was seen a few times. This sequence joins TRBV9 and TRBJ2-1; weak D call: TRBD1 (6 bases). CDR1 and CDR2 (germline): SGDLS, YYNGEE. The CDR3 covers 16 residues. V was shortened by 4 bases and J by 5 bases, with 19 bases between the two germline ends. CDR3 bases: TGTGCCAGCAGCAACCAGAGGGGACAAAACAACAATGAGCAGTTCTTC. It codes for CASSNQRGQNNNEQFF.

This clonotype was recorded at least ten times. The chain links TRBV20-1 to TRBJ2-5, with D perhaps given as TRBD1 or TRBD2 (5 bases each). The V end lost 6 bases, the J end lost 5 bases, and 10 bases lay between the germline ends. From germline, CDR1 is DFQATT and CDR2 SNEGSKA (reference sequence). The CDR3 loop spans 11 amino acids. The CDR3 reads CSAVGTETQYF. The CDR3 DNA reads as TGCAGTGCGGTAGGGACGGAGACCCAGTACTTC.